These T cell receptor beta chains were read from a single sample in a study of neoadjuvant nivolumab and ipilimumab in lung cancer. Here immunoSEQ multiplex PCR was the method, and the copy in TCRdb shows in-frame clones only, minus some. This sample carries over 6,000 clones, approximately 80% of them seen once, and the ten largest clones take about 5%. The source was tumor tissue, collected after neoadjuvant nivolumab, alone or with ipilimumab, at or shortly before surgery. The receptors were sampled from an adult with non-small cell lung cancer. CDR3s leave out the opening cysteine and the closing phenylalanine or tryptophan.

j_call: TRBJ2-7
v_call: TRBV6-6
cdr3_aa: ASTAGSSEQY

j_call: TRBJ2-5
v_call: TRBV5-1
cdr3_aa: ASSLDPGVKETQY

j_call: TRBJ2-7
v_call: TRBV5-4
cdr3_aa: ASSQGQAYEQY

j_call: TRBJ1-2
v_call: TRBV6-1
cdr3_aa: ASSDPGDNYGYT

j_call: TRBJ1-1
v_call: TRBV12-5
cdr3_aa: ASGLETGNTEAF

j_call: TRBJ2-7
v_call: TRBV18
cdr3_aa: ASSAFGTGGSEQY

j_call: TRBJ1-1
v_call: TRBV5-1
cdr3_aa: ASRLQASPNTEAF

j_call: TRBJ1-5
v_call: TRBV19
cdr3_aa: ASSMSAGNQPQH

j_call: TRBJ2-7
v_call: TRBV2
cdr3_aa: ASSVYGEQY

j_call: TRBJ2-1
v_call: TRBV5-4
cdr3_aa: ASSSTTSSNEQF

j_call: TRBJ2-3
v_call: TRBV5-1
cdr3_aa: ASSRDSTDTQY

j_call: TRBJ2-2
v_call: TRBV5-1
cdr3_aa: ATRGQVNTGELF

j_call: TRBJ2-7
v_call: TRBV11-3
cdr3_aa: ASRGQGGGYEQY

j_call: TRBJ2-5
v_call: TRBV12-1
cdr3_aa: ASSFVCSGGQETQY